This TCR beta chain originates from a study of T cells in narcolepsy. TCRdb's table, derived via immunoSEQ multiplex PCR, lists solely in-frame clones and lacks some. This table holds about 34,000 clones, roughly 80% found once. The germline V gene encodes CDR1 MDHEN and CDR2 SYDVKM. This CDR3 region has 13 residues. The V gene end was trimmed by 5 bases and the J gene end by 1 base; junction bases not matched to a gene: 2. The sequence was collected from a human donor with narcolepsy. The specimen was CD45RA- memory CD4+ T cells from PBMCs. The chain couples TRBV28 to TRBJ2-7; TRBD2 aligns across 7 bases. In nucleotides, the CDR3 is TGTGCCAGCAGTGAGGGAGGGTCCTACGAGCAGTACTTC. Amino acids: CASSEGGSYEQYF. The complete variable domain, with remaining parts taken from reference TRBV28 and TRBJ2-7, reads DVKVTQSSRYLVKRTGEKVFLECVQDMDHENMFWYRQDPGLGLRLIYFSYDVKMKEKGDIPEGYSVSREKKERFSLILESASTNQTSMYLCASSEGGSYEQYFGPGTRLTVT.